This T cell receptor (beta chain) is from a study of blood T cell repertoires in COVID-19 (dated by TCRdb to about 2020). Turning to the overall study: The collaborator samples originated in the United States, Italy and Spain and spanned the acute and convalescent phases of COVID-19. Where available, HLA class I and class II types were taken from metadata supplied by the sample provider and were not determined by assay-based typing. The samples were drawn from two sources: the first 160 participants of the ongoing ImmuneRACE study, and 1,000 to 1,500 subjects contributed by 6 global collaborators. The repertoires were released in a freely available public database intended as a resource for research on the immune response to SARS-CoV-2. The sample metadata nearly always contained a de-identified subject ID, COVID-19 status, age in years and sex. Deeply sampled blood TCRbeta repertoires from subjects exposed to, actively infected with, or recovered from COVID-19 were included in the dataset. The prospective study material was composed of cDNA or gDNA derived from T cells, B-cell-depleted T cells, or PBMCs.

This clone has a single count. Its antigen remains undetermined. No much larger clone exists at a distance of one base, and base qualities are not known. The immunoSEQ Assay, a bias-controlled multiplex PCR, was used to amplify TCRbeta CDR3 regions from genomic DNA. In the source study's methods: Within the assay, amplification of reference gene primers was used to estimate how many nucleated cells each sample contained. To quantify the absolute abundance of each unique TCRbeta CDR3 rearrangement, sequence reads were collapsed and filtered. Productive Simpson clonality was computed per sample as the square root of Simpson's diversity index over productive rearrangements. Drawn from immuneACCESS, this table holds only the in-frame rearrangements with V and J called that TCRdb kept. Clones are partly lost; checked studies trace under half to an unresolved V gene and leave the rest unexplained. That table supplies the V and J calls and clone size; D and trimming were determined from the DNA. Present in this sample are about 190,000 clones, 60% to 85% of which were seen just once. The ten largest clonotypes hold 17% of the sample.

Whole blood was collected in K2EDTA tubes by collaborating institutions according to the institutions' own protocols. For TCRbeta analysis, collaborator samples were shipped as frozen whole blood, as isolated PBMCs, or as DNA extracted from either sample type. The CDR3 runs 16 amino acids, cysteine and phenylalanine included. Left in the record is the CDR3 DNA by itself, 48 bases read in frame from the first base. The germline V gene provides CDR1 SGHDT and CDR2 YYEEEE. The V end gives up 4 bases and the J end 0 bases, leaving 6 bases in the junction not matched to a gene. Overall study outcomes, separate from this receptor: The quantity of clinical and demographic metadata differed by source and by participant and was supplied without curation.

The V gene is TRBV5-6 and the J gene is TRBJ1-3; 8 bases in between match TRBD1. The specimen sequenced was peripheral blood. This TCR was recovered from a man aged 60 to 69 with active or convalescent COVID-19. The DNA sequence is TGTGCCAGCAGCGCCGGGACAGGAGCCTCTGGAAACACCATATATTTT. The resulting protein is CASSAGTGASGNTIYF.